This entry is about one TCR beta chain. Sequenced by immunoSEQ multiplex PCR; TCRdb stores in-frame clones only, minus some. The table includes some 120,000 clones, roughly 94% detected once. The record originates from a study of control samples from healthy donors and cancer patients. In germline, CDR1 is DFQATT, CDR2 SNEGSKA (reference sequence). The CDR3 length is 11 residues. The V end lost 6 bases, the J end lost 5 bases, and 10 bases lay between the germline ends. Specimen: blood. This chain joins TRBV20-1 and TRBJ2-5; D call uncertain. The TCR comes from a man younger than 40 in good health. The CDR3 nucleotides are TGCAGTGCGCCAGAATGGGAGACCCAGTACTTC. Translation gives CSAPEWETQYF.